This section outlines one T cell receptor beta chain sequence together with its context. Treatment specified: randomized to nivolumab then ipilimumab (arm A) or the reverse (arm B). Patients had received no earlier DNA-damaging chemotherapy. Live CD3+CD8+ CD19− CD56− cells were sorted from PBMCs. These data are taken from a study of sequential checkpoint blockade in melanoma. Study as a whole: Patients were randomized 1:1 to nivolumab-then-ipilimumab or ipilimumab-then-nivolumab first-line. Maintenance nivolumab came after either treatment sequence.

V gave up 6 bases and J gave up 3 bases; unmatched junction bases: 6. Germline V gives CDR1 LNHDA, CDR2 SQIVND (reference sequence). This CDR3 has 14 amino acids. TCRdb's table, derived via immunoSEQ multiplex PCR, lists solely in-frame clones and lacks some. The sample yields roughly 20,000 clones, more than 70% seen once. The sequence derives from a human donor with melanoma. The sequenced sample was CD8+ T cells sorted from blood (inferred from file names), obtained from a patient given nivolumab and ipilimumab in sequence. The gene calls are TRBV19 and TRBJ2-7; 9 nucleotides match TRBD1. This chain's CDR3 is CASSPRTGDYEQYF. The CDR3 DNA sequence: TGTGCCAGTAGCCCCAGGACAGGGGACTACGAGCAGTACTTC. The full variable domain, with the rest looked up from reference TRBV19 and TRBJ2-7, is DGGITQSPKYLFRKEGQNVTLSCEQNLNHDAMYWYRQDPGQGLRLIYYSQIVNDFQKGDIAEGYSVSREKKESFPLTVTSAQKNPTAFYLCASSPRTGDYEQYFGPGTRLTVT.